The 24 T cell receptor beta chains given below trace back to one sample, sequenced in a study of blood T cell repertoires in COVID-19. Clones were read by immunoSEQ multiplex PCR, and TCRdb kept only the in-frame ones, dropping some. Of 200,000 to 250,000 clones listed, over 80% were seen once; the top ten hold roughly 3.7%. The material sequenced was PBMCs or T cells enriched from blood (not recorded which). These receptors were collected from a woman under 40 who had been exposed to COVID-19.

CDR3 amino acids: CASSHATGMDEQFF. In DNA, the CDR3 is TGCGCCAGCAGCCACGCGACAGGGATGGATGAGCAGTTCTTC. This chain uses TRBV4-1 with TRBJ2-1, with 7 bases identical to TRBD1. CDR1 is MGHRA, CDR2 YSYEKL, per germline. This CDR3 contains 14 residues. V lost 3 bases, J lost 8 bases, and 7 bases stayed unmatched.

The V call is TRBV11-2, the J call TRBJ2-3; D possibly corresponds to TRBD2 (7 bases). The CDR3 is 17 amino acids. Per the germline V gene, CDR1 is SGHAT and CDR2 is FQNNGV. Trimming pared 4 bases from V and 4 bases from J, leaving 21 bases between. The chain's CDR3 is CASSSGGGVVSSDTQYF. CDR3 DNA sequence: TGTGCCAGCAGCTCAGGAGGGGGGGTAGTAAGCTCAGATACGCAGTATTTT.

The rearrangement uses TRBV5-5 and TRBJ2-4; the match to TRBD1 covers 8 bases. V lost 0 bases and J lost 6; bases outside the gene matches: 8. The CDR3 runs 16 residues. Germline loops: CDR1 SGHKS, CDR2 YYEKEE (reference sequence). The CDR3, as DNA: TGTGCCAGCAGCTTGGGTGGACAGGGAGTATTAAACATTCAGTACTTC. Translation gives CASSLGGQGVLNIQYF. Filled out from reference TRBV5-5 and TRBJ2-4, the complete variable domain reads DAGVTQSPTHLIKTRGQQVTLRCSPISGHKSVSWYQQVLGQGPQFIFQYYEKEERGRGNFPDRFSARQFPNYSSELNVNALLLGDSALYLCASSLGGQGVLNIQYFGAGTRLSVL.

The chain combines TRBV29-1 with TRBJ2-3; 12 positions agree with TRBD2. This CDR3 spans 16 amino acids. Germline lookup yields CDR1 SQVTM and CDR2 ANQGSEA. J was trimmed by 5 bases and V by 1 base; bases with no gene match: 7. The CDR3 loop is CSVEGLTSGSLDTQYF. CDR3 coding DNA: TGCAGCGTTGAAGGCCTGACTAGCGGGAGTTTAGATACGCAGTATTTT.

The chain carries TRBV5-1 and TRBJ1-6; D unresolved. The CDR3 has 13 residues. The V gene's germline CDR1 is SGHRS and CDR2 YFSETQ. The V end lost 3 bases, the J end lost 7 bases, and 8 bases lay between the germline ends. CDR3 sequence (DNA): TGCGCCAGCAGCTCTGAGGGCAATTCACCCCTCCACTTT. This codes for CASSSEGNSPLHF.

CDR3 nucleotides: TGTGCCAGCAGTTATGGGGCAGGGAAGAATTCACCCCTCCACTTT. It codes for CASSYGAGKNSPLHF. The chain joins TRBV6-6 to TRBJ1-6; D is perhaps TRBD1 (5 bases). V was clipped by 3 bases and J by 7 bases, with 13 bases between them. CDR3 length equals 15 residues. From germline, CDR1 is MNHNY and CDR2 SVGAGI (reference sequence).

The chain uses TRBV10-3 and TRBJ2-7, with TRBD2 identical over 10 bases. This CDR3 is 15 amino acids long. V lost 4 bases to trimming and J lost 2 bases; unmatched junction nucleotides: 5. In germline, CDR1 is ENHRY, CDR2 SYGVKD. CDR3 nucleotides: TGTGCCATCAGTGCGACTAGCGGGCCCACCTACGAGCAGTACTTC. Its protein is CAISATSGPTYEQYF.

The sample holds a few counts of this clone. The rearrangement uses TRBV4-1 and TRBJ2-1, with 8 bases identical to TRBD1. This CDR3 comprises 15 residues. The ends lost 1 base at V and 5 bases at J; junction bases unmatched: 4. Germline values: CDR1 MGHRA, CDR2 YSYEKL. CDR3 loop: CASSQGQGSHNEQFF. CDR3 coding DNA: TGCGCCAGCAGCCAAGGACAGGGGTCCCACAATGAGCAGTTCTTC.

The V gene is TRBV28, the J gene TRBJ2-1; 15 positions match TRBD2. V trimming: 6 bases; J trimming: 4 bases; junction bases outside the gene matches: 7. The CDR3 is made up of 17 amino acids. Germline loops: CDR1 MDHEN, CDR2 SYDVKM. The CDR3 loop reads CASSPRTSGRGYNEQFF. Written as DNA, the CDR3 is TGTGCCAGCAGCCCTCGGACTAGCGGGAGGGGATACAATGAGCAGTTCTTC.

V usage is TRBV3-1 (or the pseudogene TRBV3-2) and J usage is TRBJ1-2; 7 bases match TRBD1. J lost 2 bases, V lost 1 base, and 4 bases had no gene match. The CDR3 sequence is 15 residues long. CDR1 and CDR2 from the germline V gene are LGHDT and YNNKEL (reference sequence). The CDR3 DNA reads TGTGCCAGCAGCCAAGCCAAGGACAGGAACTATGGCTACACCTTC. Translated: CASSQAKDRNYGYTF.

This clone has just a few counts. This chain joins TRBV29-1 and TRBJ1-4; D might be TRBD1 (5 bases). Trimming pared 0 bases from V and 6 bases from J, leaving 8 bases between. CDR3 size: 13 residues. Germline V gene lookup returns CDR1 SQVTM and CDR2 ANQGSEA. The CDR3 is CSVEERGHEKLFF. CDR3 in DNA: TGCAGCGTTGAAGAAAGGGGCCATGAAAAACTGTTTTTT.

The CDR3 region has the DNA TGTGCCAGCAGTTTATCGTGGGCTCGTCGAGCGGGGCAGTATTTT. Translation gives CASSLSWARRAGQYF. The chain joins TRBV27 to TRBJ2-3; D is perhaps TRBD2 (6 bases). Germline values: CDR1 MNHEY, CDR2 SMNVEV (reference sequence). Between the trimmed V and J ends, which lost 0 bases and 11 bases, there was a span of 18 bases. There are 15 residues in the CDR3.

V gene TRBV2 combines with J gene TRBJ2-1; D is unresolved. With 4 bases removed from V and 0 bases from J, the gap between germline ends came to 10 bases. The V gene's germline CDR1 is SNHLY and CDR2 FYNNEI. This CDR3 is built from 15 residues. CDR3 bases: TGTGCCAGCAGTGTTCTTGCAGTCTCCTACAATGAGCAGTTCTTC. This translates into CASSVLAVSYNEQFF.

The chain joins TRBV19 to TRBJ1-5; D call uncertain. From germline, CDR1 is LNHDA and CDR2 SQIVND (reference sequence). Trimming stripped 5 bases from V and 3 bases from J, with 17 bases between. There are 16 residues in the CDR3. The CDR3 is CASSRRSGSANQPQHF. The CDR3 DNA reads as TGTGCCAGTAGTCGCAGATCGGGGTCTGCCAATCAGCCCCAGCATTTT.

This chain joins TRBV30 and TRBJ1-2; D call uncertain. V dropped 5 bases and J dropped 8 bases, with 12 bases sitting between them. The CDR3 length is 11 residues. Germline CDR1 is GTSNPN and CDR2 is SVGIG (reference sequence). The CDR3 nucleotides are TGTGCCTGGCCTAGGCGAATGGGCTACACCTTC. This gives the protein CAWPRRMGYTF.

The rearrangement joins TRBV28 to TRBJ1-3, with TRBD1 identical over 12 bases. This CDR3 is 16 amino acids long. Germline CDR1 and CDR2: MDHEN and SYDVKM. The V segment lost 6 bases and the J segment 4 bases; nucleotides outside the gene matches: 7. CDR3 sequence: CASRPGQGAAGNTIYF. CDR3 DNA: TGTGCCAGCAGGCCGGGACAGGGGGCAGCAGGAAACACCATATATTTT.

This chain uses TRBV5-1 with TRBJ2-1; 8 bases align to TRBD2. CDR1 SGHRS and CDR2 YFSETQ come from the germline V gene. V lost 5 bases and J lost 6; bases outside the gene matches: 10. The CDR3 totals 15 residues. Here the CDR3 reads CASSVTGLDVNEQFF. CDR3 in DNA: TGCGCCAGCAGTGTAACGGGACTAGATGTCAATGAGCAGTTCTTC.

The chain is built from TRBV5-1 and TRBJ2-7; the match to TRBD1 covers 8 bases. Germline values: CDR1 SGHRS, CDR2 YFSETQ. The J segment lost 2 bases and the V segment lost 0 bases, leaving 4 bases of the junction unmatched. This CDR3 comprises 15 residues. CDR3 coding DNA: TGCGCCAGCAGCTTGGAGGGGACAGGTCCCTACGAGCAGTACTTC. Its protein is CASSLEGTGPYEQYF.

The V gene is TRBV11-2, the J gene TRBJ2-7; 7 bases match TRBD2. With 1 base clipped from V and 2 bases from J, the junction kept 5 bases outside the gene matches. This CDR3 region has 15 residues. Germline CDR1 reads SGHAT; CDR2 reads FQNNGV. CDR3: CASSLVGGGTYEQYF. For the CDR3, the DNA is TGTGCCAGCAGCTTAGTCGGGGGAGGGACCTACGAGCAGTACTTC.

This chain joins TRBV18 and TRBJ2-1, with 8 bases that match TRBD2. The germline V gene encodes CDR1 KGHSH and CDR2 LQKENI. V lost 2 bases to trimming and J lost 4 bases; unmatched junction nucleotides: 1. This CDR3 has 14 residues. The CDR3 DNA reads TGTGCCAGCTCACCAATAGCGGGGTACAATGAGCAGTTCTTC. This codes for CASSPIAGYNEQFF. Full variable domain (remainder filled in from reference TRBV18 and TRBJ2-1): NAGVMQNPRHLVRRRGQEARLRCSPMKGHSHVYWYRQLPEEGLKFMVYLQKENIIDESGMPKERFSAEFPKEGPSILRIQQVVRGDSAAYFCASSPIAGYNEQFFGPGTRLTVL.

This chain joins TRBV9 and TRBJ1-2, with D tentatively TRBD1 (5 bases). V was cut by 3 bases and J by 1 base, with 10 bases left in between. Germline V lookup: CDR1 SGDLS, CDR2 YYNGEE. The CDR3 is 14 amino acids. Here the CDR3 reads CASSADSVNYGYTF. CDR3 sequence (DNA): TGTGCCAGCAGCGCAGACAGCGTTAACTATGGCTACACCTTC.

V and J are TRBV10-3 and TRBJ1-2; weak D call: TRBD1 (6 bases). Germline CDR1 is ENHRY and CDR2 is SYGVKD. Trimming took off 4 bases at V and 4 bases at J, with 16 bases between the two ends. The CDR3 contains 15 residues. The CDR3 loop is CAISAALGAFYGYTF. DNA for the CDR3: TGTGCCATCAGTGCTGCATTGGGGGCATTCTATGGCTACACCTTC.

The chain has TRBV15 and TRBJ2-1, with 8 nucleotides matching TRBD2. J was trimmed by 7 bases and V by 2 bases; bases with no gene match: 13. This CDR3 spans 17 amino acids. The germline V gene encodes CDR1 LNHNV and CDR2 YYDKDF (reference sequence). This CDR3 is CATSRRSVSGTRNEQFF. The CDR3 DNA is TGTGCCACCAGCAGACGGTCGGTTAGCGGGACCCGGAATGAGCAGTTCTTC.

The chain links TRBV6-1 to TRBJ1-1; D is unresolved. From germline, CDR1 is MNHNS and CDR2 SASEGT. V was trimmed by 3 bases and J by 0 bases, leaving 14 bases between them. There are 16 residues in the CDR3. CDR3 loop: CASSDYSGVLNTEAFF. The CDR3 DNA sequence: TGTGCCAGCAGTGACTACAGCGGCGTTCTGAACACTGAAGCTTTCTTT.